Listed below are T cell receptor beta chains from one sample, sequenced in a study of shared clonotypes between healthy human individuals. Some clones are missing from TCRdb's copy, which holds only in-frame ones; the method was immunoSEQ multiplex PCR. The table records fewer than 1.8 million clones, around 98.5% of them present only once. Sample: naive CD4+ T cells sorted from blood. These receptor sequences come from a man aged 30-40 years in good health. CDR3s leave out the opening cysteine and the closing phenylalanine or tryptophan. The D gene is left open where the match is weak.

j_call: TRBJ2-3
d_call: TRBD2
v_call: TRBV9
cdr3_aa: ASSVVGTSGFADTQY

j_call: TRBJ1-1
d_call: NA
v_call: TRBV16
cdr3_aa: ASSRDLLGKVF

j_call: TRBJ2-1
d_call: TRBD1
v_call: TRBV14
cdr3_aa: ASAQGAHNEQF

j_call: TRBJ1-5
d_call: TRBD1
v_call: TRBV4-3
cdr3_aa: ASSPQGANQPQH

j_call: TRBJ2-4
d_call: NA
v_call: TRBV18
cdr3_aa: ASSPVSIAKNIQY

j_call: TRBJ1-2
d_call: NA
v_call: TRBV6-5
cdr3_aa: ASSYDDRTNYGYT

j_call: TRBJ1-5
d_call: TRBD1
v_call: TRBV19
cdr3_aa: ASSTRQGIAQPQH

j_call: TRBJ1-1
d_call: NA
v_call: TRBV5-6
cdr3_aa: ASSLSRQGNTEAF

j_call: TRBJ2-1
d_call: TRBD2
v_call: TRBV5-1
cdr3_aa: ASSLAVGTSGIQEQF

j_call: TRBJ2-1
d_call: TRBD1
v_call: TRBV6-4
cdr3_aa: ARKAGGLNYNEQF

j_call: TRBJ2-5
d_call: NA
v_call: TRBV18
cdr3_aa: ASSPRVTPGVETQY

j_call: TRBJ1-2
d_call: TRBD1
v_call: TRBV5-1
cdr3_aa: ASSLRTGDYGYT

j_call: TRBJ2-3
d_call: TRBD2
v_call: TRBV9
cdr3_aa: ASSVSGLAGADTQY

j_call: TRBJ2-7
d_call: TRBD1
v_call: TRBV29-1
cdr3_aa: SVVGGQFLYEQY

j_call: TRBJ2-6
d_call: NA
v_call: TRBV19
cdr3_aa: ASSFLGVLNVLT

j_call: TRBJ1-4
d_call: NA
v_call: TRBV18
cdr3_aa: ASSPREVRATNEKLF

j_call: TRBJ2-3
d_call: NA
v_call: TRBV19
cdr3_aa: ASSSGVTDTQY

j_call: TRBJ2-7
d_call: NA
v_call: TRBV4-1
cdr3_aa: ASSQEVSYRQY

j_call: TRBJ2-3
d_call: NA
v_call: TRBV5-5
cdr3_aa: ASSLSTDTQY

j_call: TRBJ2-3
d_call: TRBD2
v_call: TRBV18
cdr3_aa: ASSPFDSGSLADTQY

j_call: TRBJ2-4
d_call: TRBD1
v_call: TRBV9
cdr3_aa: ASSPTTGTGENIQY

j_call: TRBJ1-5
d_call: TRBD1
v_call: TRBV28
cdr3_aa: ASSLGQGKTEPQH

j_call: TRBJ2-5
d_call: NA
v_call: TRBV5-4
cdr3_aa: ASSLDSGETQY

j_call: TRBJ1-4
d_call: NA
v_call: TRBV10-2
cdr3_aa: ASSESWARNEKLF

j_call: TRBJ2-3
d_call: NA
v_call: TRBV30
cdr3_aa: AWSVGDTQY

j_call: TRBJ2-7
d_call: TRBD1
v_call: TRBV7-9
cdr3_aa: ASSSRRRTGGGYEQY

j_call: TRBJ2-2
d_call: NA
v_call: TRBV7-9
cdr3_aa: ASSLTGTGELF

j_call: TRBJ2-5
d_call: TRBD1
v_call: TRBV7-2
cdr3_aa: ASSSNHRGETQY

j_call: TRBJ2-1
d_call: TRBD2
v_call: TRBV7-2
cdr3_aa: ASSRLAGYEQF

j_call: TRBJ2-2
d_call: NA
v_call: TRBV28
cdr3_aa: ASSSQEGHRRTGELF

j_call: TRBJ2-7
d_call: TRBD1
v_call: TRBV29-1
cdr3_aa: SAKTGGSYEQY

j_call: TRBJ2-5
d_call: TRBD2
v_call: TRBV27
cdr3_aa: ASRQGTSGSQGTQY

j_call: TRBJ2-7
d_call: TRBD1
v_call: TRBV5-4
cdr3_aa: ASRRDRGFSYEQY

j_call: TRBJ2-7
d_call: TRBD1
v_call: TRBV5-1
cdr3_aa: ASSLGLETGDIRGVHEQY

j_call: TRBJ2-2
d_call: NA
v_call: TRBV5-4
cdr3_aa: ASRDWVHTGELF

j_call: TRBJ2-1
d_call: NA
v_call: TRBV7-3
cdr3_aa: ASSLTGYNEQF

j_call: TRBJ2-1
d_call: NA
v_call: TRBV25-1
cdr3_aa: ASSVRWGNNEQF

j_call: TRBJ1-4
d_call: NA
v_call: TRBV5-4
cdr3_aa: ASSLGIPATNEKLF

j_call: TRBJ1-1
d_call: NA
v_call: TRBV7-2
cdr3_aa: ASSPRTNTEAF

j_call: TRBJ2-7
d_call: TRBD2
v_call: TRBV5-5
cdr3_aa: ASSLVLADPSYEQY

j_call: TRBJ1-4
d_call: NA
v_call: TRBV7-2
cdr3_aa: ASSFGGEKLF

j_call: TRBJ2-2
d_call: NA
v_call: TRBV19
cdr3_aa: ASSIALGAGELF

j_call: TRBJ2-1
d_call: NA
v_call: TRBV28
cdr3_aa: ASRRTVEQF

j_call: TRBJ2-5
d_call: TRBD2
v_call: TRBV11-2
cdr3_aa: ASSPGLAGSEETQY

j_call: TRBJ2-3
d_call: TRBD1
v_call: TRBV7-9
cdr3_aa: ASSFPKGQDPSTDTQY

j_call: TRBJ1-4
d_call: NA
v_call: TRBV2
cdr3_aa: AGSSRANEKLF

j_call: TRBJ2-5
d_call: NA
v_call: TRBV5-1
cdr3_aa: ASSLGQYQETQY

j_call: TRBJ2-1
d_call: TRBD2
v_call: TRBV5-5
cdr3_aa: ASRAAGVSYNEQF

j_call: TRBJ2-1
d_call: NA
v_call: TRBV7-2
cdr3_aa: ASSLDPPSLYNEQF

j_call: TRBJ2-7
d_call: TRBD1
v_call: TRBV7-8
cdr3_aa: ASGPMTGGSYEQY

j_call: TRBJ2-7
d_call: TRBD2
v_call: TRBV5-4
cdr3_aa: ASSALAGVEEQY